The present T cell receptor beta chain was sequenced within a study of response to subunit inactivated influenza vaccine. Study-level findings and limits: Few new T cells, the authors suggested, are recruited by each seasonal influenza vaccination.

TCRdb passed the RT-PCR reads through MiXCR, listing each CDR3 protein once. The sample consists of approximately 520,000 distinct CDR3 sequences, 16% of them appearing once. The CDR3 loop spans 16 amino acids. V trimming: 4 bases; J trimming: 3 bases; junction bases outside the gene matches: 10. Looked up from germline, CDR1 is SGHNT and CDR2 is YYREEE (reference sequence). Concerning this clonotype: The target antigen is unknown.

The chain employs TRBV5-4 and TRBJ2-3, with 8 nucleotides matching TRBD1. This receptor was taken from a man aged 45 to 75 who received an inactivated influenza vaccine. The source material was CD4+ T cells sorted from PBMCs, sampled less than 25 months after vaccination. The CDR3 loop reads CASSPRERTGTDTQYF. The CDR3 coding sequence is TGTGCCAGCAGCCCACGGGAACGGACAGGGACAGATACGCAGTATTTT.